These T cell receptor beta chains were read from a single sample in a study of blood T cell repertoires in COVID-19. The assay was immunoSEQ multiplex PCR, and TCRdb's table has in-frame clones only and misses some. Of fewer than 200,000 clones in the sample, 60% to 80% are singletons; the top ten hold 15% to 20%. The sequenced sample was PBMCs or T cells enriched from blood (not recorded which). Source of these receptors: a woman aged 45-65 years who had recovered from COVID-19. The CDR3 runs from the conserved cysteine through the conserved F or W. The D gene is left open where the match is weak. Expanded clones get a size class; other rows say once, few or many, or leave the size out.

j_call | d_call | v_call | clone_size | cdr3_aa | cdr3_nt
TRBJ2-6 | TRBD1 | TRBV28 | - | CASTLGGASGANVLTF | TGTGCCAGCACCTTAGGGGGCGCGTCTGGGGCCAACGTCCTGACTTTC
TRBJ1-2 | TRBD1 | TRBV30 | - | CAWGKGQRRGGYTF | TGTGCCTGGGGGAAGGGACAGCGGAGAGGGGGCTACACCTTC
TRBJ2-3 | TRBD1 | TRBV10-3 | - | CAIRQGEWTDTQYF | TGTGCCATCAGGCAGGGGGAATGGACAGATACGCAGTATTTT
TRBJ2-5 | - | TRBV2 | - | CASYLQETQYF | TGTGCCAGCTATCTTCAAGAGACCCAGTACTTC
TRBJ2-2 | TRBD2 | TRBV29-1 | once | CSVGLASNTGELFF | TGCAGCGTCGGACTAGCAAGTAACACCGGGGAGCTGTTTTTT
TRBJ1-5 | - | TRBV28 | - | CASSQEIGPQHF | TGTGCCAGCAGTCAAGAAATCGGGCCCCAGCATTTT
TRBJ2-7 | - | TRBV15 | - | CATSRVRTQGGEQYF | TGTGCCACCAGCAGAGTCAGGACCCAAGGGGGCGAGCAGTACTTC
TRBJ1-3 | - | TRBV2 | - | CASTREVNTIYF | TGTGCCAGCACTCGGGAGGTAAACACCATATATTTT
TRBJ2-7 | TRBD2 | TRBV7-9 | - | CASSAIAGATYEQYF | TGTGCCAGCAGCGCAATAGCGGGAGCCACCTACGAGCAGTACTTC
TRBJ2-7 | TRBD2 | TRBV4-2 | many | CASSFSAAGEYEQYF | TGTGCCAGCAGCTTTTCCGCAGCGGGAGAATACGAGCAGTACTTC
TRBJ1-5 | - | TRBV28 | many | CATTSDSNQPQHF | TGTGCCACCACATCAGATAGCAATCAGCCCCAGCATTTT
TRBJ1-5 | - | TRBV10-3 | - | CAISGEGSVRNQPQHF | TGTGCCATCAGTGGGGAGGGGTCTGTTCGCAATCAGCCCCAGCATTTT
TRBJ2-7 | TRBD1 | TRBV5-1 | - | CASSPGSQGAVEGFF | TGCGCCAGCAGCCCCGGGTCGCAGGGGGCGGTTGAGGGCTTCTTC
TRBJ2-7 | TRBD1 | TRBV14 | - | CASSPGQGSPYEQYF | TGTGCCAGCAGCCCTGGACAGGGGTCCCCCTACGAGCAGTACTTC
TRBJ2-1 | - | TRBV4-1 | - | CASSRRAGDNEQFF | TGCGCCAGCAGCCGGCGCGCCGGGGACAATGAGCAGTTCTTC
TRBJ2-5 | TRBD2 | TRBV7-6 | few | CASSRRLASQETQYF | TGTGCCAGCAGCCGCCGACTAGCGTCTCAGGAGACCCAGTACTTC
TRBJ2-4 | TRBD2 | TRBV7-3 | - | CASSSETSGIAKNIQYF | TGTGCCAGCAGCTCGGAGACTAGCGGGATAGCCAAAAACATTCAGTACTTC
TRBJ2-2 | TRBD1 | TRBV28 | - | CASSPTPPRGLGELFF | TGTGCCAGCAGCCCAACCCCGCCCAGGGGGCTCGGGGAGCTGTTTTTT
TRBJ2-1 | TRBD2 | TRBV7-3 | - | CASSFSGSSYNEQFF | TGTGCCAGCAGTTTTAGCGGGAGCTCCTACAATGAGCAGTTCTTC